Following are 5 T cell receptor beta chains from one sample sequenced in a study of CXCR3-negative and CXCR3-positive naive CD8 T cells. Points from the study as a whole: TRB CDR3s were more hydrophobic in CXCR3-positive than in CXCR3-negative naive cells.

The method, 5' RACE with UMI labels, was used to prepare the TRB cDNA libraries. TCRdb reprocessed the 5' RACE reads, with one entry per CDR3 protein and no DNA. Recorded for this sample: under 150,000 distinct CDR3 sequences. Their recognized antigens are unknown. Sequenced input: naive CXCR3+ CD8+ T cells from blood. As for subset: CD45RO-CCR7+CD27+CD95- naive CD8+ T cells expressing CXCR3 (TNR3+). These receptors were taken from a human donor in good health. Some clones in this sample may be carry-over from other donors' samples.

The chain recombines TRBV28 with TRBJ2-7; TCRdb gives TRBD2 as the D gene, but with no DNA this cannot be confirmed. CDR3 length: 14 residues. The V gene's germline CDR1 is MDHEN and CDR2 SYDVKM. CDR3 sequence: CASTPASSQYEQYF. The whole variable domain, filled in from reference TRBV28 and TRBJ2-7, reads DVKVTQSSRYLVKRTGEKVFLECVQDMDHENMFWYRQDPGLGLRLIYFSYDVKMKEKGDIPEGYSVSREKKERFSLILESASTNQTSMYLCASTPASSQYEQYFGPGTRLTVT.

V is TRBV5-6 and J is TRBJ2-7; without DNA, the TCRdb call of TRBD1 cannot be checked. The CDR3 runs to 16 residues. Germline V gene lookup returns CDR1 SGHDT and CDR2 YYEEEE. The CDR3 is CASSLAPGQDFYEQYF.

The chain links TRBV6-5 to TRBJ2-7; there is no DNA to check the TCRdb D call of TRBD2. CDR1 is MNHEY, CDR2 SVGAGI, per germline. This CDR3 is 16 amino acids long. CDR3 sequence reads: CASRPEPAGLTYEQYF.

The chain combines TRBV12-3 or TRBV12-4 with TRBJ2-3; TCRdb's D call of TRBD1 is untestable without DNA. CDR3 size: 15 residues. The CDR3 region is CASSPPGSGWDTQYF.

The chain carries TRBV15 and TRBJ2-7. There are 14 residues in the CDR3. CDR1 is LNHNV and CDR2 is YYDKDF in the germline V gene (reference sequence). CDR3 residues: CATSSRTVSYEQYF.